This TCR beta chain was profiled in a study of response to subunit inactivated influenza vaccine. This clonotype was counted a few times. Germline-derived CDR1 and CDR2 are MNHEY and SMNVEV (reference sequence). J was trimmed by 5 bases and V by 3 bases; bases with no gene match: 7. The CDR3 consists of 15 residues. A single record per CDR3 protein comes from TCRdb applying MiXCR to the RT-PCR reads. The table lists hundreds of thousands of distinct CDR3 sequences, 15% to 18% of them singletons. The source of this sequence is a man in his fifties or sixties who received an inactivated influenza vaccine. The sequencing used PBMCs from blood, collected 11 to 12 days after vaccination. This sequence joins TRBV27 and TRBJ2-7; 10 bases map to TRBD2. CDR3 loop: CASSFSSGGPDEQYF. CDR3 nucleotides: TGTGCCAGCAGTTTTAGTAGCGGGGGGCCCGACGAGCAGTACTTC.